These 6 T cell receptor beta chains came from one sample sequenced in a study of T cell clones after liver transplantation. Antigen specificity for these receptors is unknown. Clones were sequenced by immunoSEQ multiplex PCR, and TCRdb holds only the in-frame ones, with some missing. The table records 2,500 to 3,000 clones, around 25% of them present only once. Alloreactive TCRbeta sequences came from sequencing proliferating CFSE-low cells in the MLR. Sequenced input: CD4+ T cells from PBMCs cultured with third-party cells. The receptors come from a human patient who received a liver transplant. The graft donor may have given rise to some T cells.

The V call is TRBV6-5, the J call TRBJ1-1; no clear D. CDR1 is MNHEY, CDR2 SVGAGI, per germline. The CDR3 totals 12 residues. V lost 4 bases, J lost 5 bases, and 8 bases lay in between. CDR3 in amino acids: CASSSIGTEAFF. In DNA, the CDR3 is TGTGCCAGCAGTTCCATAGGGACTGAAGCTTTCTTT.

This clone was counted a few times. V and J are TRBV5-3 and TRBJ2-5, with TRBD1 matching 7 bases. TRBV5-3 is an open reading frame whose function is uncertain. V was clipped by 8 bases and J by 5 bases; unmatched bases: 15. There are 15 residues in the CDR3. The CDR3 reads CASSHSTGSEETQYF. The CDR3 nucleotides are TGTGCCAGCAGCCACTCGACAGGGTCAGAGGAGACCCAGTACTTC.

The V call is TRBV5-1, the J call TRBJ2-1; 7 bases are shared with TRBD2. This CDR3 has 18 amino acids. V shed 6 bases, J shed 5 bases, and the junction held 20 bases outside the gene matches. Germline lookup yields CDR1 SGHRS and CDR2 YFSETQ. CDR3 coding DNA: TGCGCCAGCACCCTGCGTGGGATTACTAGCGTACGACACAATGAGCAGTTCTTC. It specifies CASTLRGITSVRHNEQFF.

The chain employs TRBV7-3 and TRBJ1-1; TRBD1 might be the D (5 bases). The CDR3 is 15 residues long. Germline lookup yields CDR1 SGHTA and CDR2 FQGTGA. V lost 5 bases to trimming and J lost 4 bases, with 17 bases between them. CDR3 bases: TGTGCCAGCAGCCCTGGACAACCAGGGTCCACTGAAGCTTTCTTT. The encoded protein is CASSPGQPGSTEAFF.

CDR3 coding DNA: TGTGCCAGCAGCTTTACAGCAGCGGCTGGGGGCTACACCTTC. It translates to CASSFTAAAGGYTF. This rearrangement joins TRBV6-6 to TRBJ1-2; no clear D gene. There are 14 residues in the CDR3. V was shortened by 6 bases and J by 8 bases, with 19 bases between the two germline ends. Germline V gene lookup returns CDR1 MNHNY and CDR2 SVGAGI (reference sequence).

This clone is termed medium-sized. The DNA of the CDR3 is TGTGCCAGCAGCTCCCGGACTAGCGGGCCTGGGGAGCAGTACTTC. Translated: CASSSRTSGPGEQYF. The V call is TRBV11-2, the J call TRBJ2-7; 11 nucleotides line up with TRBD2. The junction had 9 bases not matched to a gene; V was cut back by 4 bases and J by 7 bases. The V gene's germline CDR1 is SGHAT and CDR2 FQNNGV. The CDR3 length is 15 residues.